This record looks at one TCR beta chain sequence and its context. What it binds is not known. The data stem from a study of cytomegalovirus exposure and HLA in healthy donors. Study-wide findings and caveats: High specificity and sensitivity for cytomegalovirus status were reported for the classifier. Excluded: some indistinguishable V segments such as TRBV6-2 and TRBV6-3. Immune exposure information available was restricted to CMV serostatus.

This CDR3 has 15 amino acids. V shed 2 bases, J shed 6 bases, and the junction held 10 bases outside the gene matches. From germline, CDR1 is MNHNS and CDR2 SASEGT. The PCR made use of 60 Vbeta and 13 Jbeta primers. Original methodology: Unique TCR beta chains numbered roughly 83 million in a later analysis, with about 11 million shared. Produced via immunoSEQ multiplex PCR; TCRdb's table is partial and in-frame only. That table gives V, J and clone size, and the DNA gave D and trimming. The data contain about 200,000 clones, over 65% of them singletons. Material for sequencing was PBMCs. The sequence was obtained from a middle-aged man in good health and CMV-seropositive. The V and J genes are TRBV6-1 and TRBJ2-7; TRBD2 matches at 7 bases. CDR3 residues: CASSEMGGGPPEQYF. Here the CDR3 DNA reads TGTGCCAGCAGTGAAATGGGGGGGGGTCCGCCCGAGCAGTACTTC.